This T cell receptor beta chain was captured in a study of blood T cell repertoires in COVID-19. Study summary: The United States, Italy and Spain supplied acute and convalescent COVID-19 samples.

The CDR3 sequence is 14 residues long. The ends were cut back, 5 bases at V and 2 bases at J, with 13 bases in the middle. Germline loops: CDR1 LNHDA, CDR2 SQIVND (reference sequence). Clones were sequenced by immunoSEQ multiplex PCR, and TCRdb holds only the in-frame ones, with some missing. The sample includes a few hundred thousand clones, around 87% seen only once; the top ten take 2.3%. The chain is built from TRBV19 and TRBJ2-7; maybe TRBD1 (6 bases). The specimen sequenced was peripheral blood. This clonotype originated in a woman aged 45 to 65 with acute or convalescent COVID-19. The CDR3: CASSPLDSAYEQYF. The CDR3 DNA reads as TGTGCCAGTAGTCCCCTGGACAGCGCCTACGAGCAGTACTTC.